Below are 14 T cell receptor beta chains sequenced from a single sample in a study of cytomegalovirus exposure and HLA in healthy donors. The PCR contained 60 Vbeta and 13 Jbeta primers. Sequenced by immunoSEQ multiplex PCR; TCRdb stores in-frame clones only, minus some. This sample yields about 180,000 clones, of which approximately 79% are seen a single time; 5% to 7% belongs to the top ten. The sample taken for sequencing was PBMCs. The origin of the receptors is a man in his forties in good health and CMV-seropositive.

DNA for the CDR3: TGTGCCAGCAGCAAGGACAGGGGAAGCTTCTTATCTCATGGCTACACCTTC. Translation gives CASSKDRGSFLSHGYTF. This sequence joins TRBV7-9 and TRBJ1-2; 9 bases match TRBD1. The CDR3 covers 17 residues. V lost 5 bases to trimming and J lost 6 bases; unmatched junction nucleotides: 16. In germline, CDR1 is SEHNR, CDR2 FQNEAQ (reference sequence).

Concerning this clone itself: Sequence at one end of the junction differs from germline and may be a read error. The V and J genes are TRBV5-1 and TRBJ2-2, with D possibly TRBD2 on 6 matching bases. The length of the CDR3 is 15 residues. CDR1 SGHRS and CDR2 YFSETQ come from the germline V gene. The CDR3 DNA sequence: TGCGCCAGCAGATTGGGCGGGACGAACACCGGGGAGCTGTTTTTT. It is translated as CASRLGGTNTGELFF.

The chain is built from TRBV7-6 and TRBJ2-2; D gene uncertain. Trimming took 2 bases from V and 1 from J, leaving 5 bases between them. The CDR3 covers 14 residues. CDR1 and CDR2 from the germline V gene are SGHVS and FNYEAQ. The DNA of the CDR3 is TGTGCCAGCAGCTTATCGGTGAACACCGGGGAGCTGTTTTTT. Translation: CASSLSVNTGELFF.

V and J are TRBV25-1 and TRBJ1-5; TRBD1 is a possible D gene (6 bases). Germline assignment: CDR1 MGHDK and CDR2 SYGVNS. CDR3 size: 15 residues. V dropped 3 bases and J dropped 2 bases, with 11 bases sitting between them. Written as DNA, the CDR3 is TGTGCCAGCAGTGACACAGGGTTTGGCAATCAGCCCCAGCATTTT. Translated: CASSDTGFGNQPQHF.

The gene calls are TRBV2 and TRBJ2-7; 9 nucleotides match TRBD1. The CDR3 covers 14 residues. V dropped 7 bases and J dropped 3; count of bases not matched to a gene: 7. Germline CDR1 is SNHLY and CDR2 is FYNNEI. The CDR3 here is CASNGQGSRYEQYF. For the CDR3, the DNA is TGTGCCAGCAATGGACAGGGGTCACGCTACGAGCAGTACTTC.

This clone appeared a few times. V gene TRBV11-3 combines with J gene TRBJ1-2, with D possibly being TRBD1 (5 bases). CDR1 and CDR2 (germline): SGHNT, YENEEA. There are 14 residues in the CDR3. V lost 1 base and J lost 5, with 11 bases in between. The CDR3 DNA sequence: TGTGCCAGCAGCTTAGCGGAGGGGAATTATGGCTACACCTTC. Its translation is CASSLAEGNYGYTF.

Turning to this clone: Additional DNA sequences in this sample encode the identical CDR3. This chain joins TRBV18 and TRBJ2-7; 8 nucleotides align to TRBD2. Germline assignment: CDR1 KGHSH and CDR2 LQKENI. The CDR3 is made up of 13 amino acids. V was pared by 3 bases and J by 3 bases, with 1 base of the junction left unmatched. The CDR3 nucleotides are TGTGCCAGCTCACCGAGCGGGAGCTACGAGCAGTACTTC. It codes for CASSPSGSYEQYF.

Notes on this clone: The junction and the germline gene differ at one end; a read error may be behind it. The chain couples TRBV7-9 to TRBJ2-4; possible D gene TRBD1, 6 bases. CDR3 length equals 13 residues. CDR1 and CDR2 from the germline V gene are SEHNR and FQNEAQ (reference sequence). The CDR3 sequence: CASSLVQGNSQYF. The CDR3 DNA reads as TGTGCCAGCAGCTTAGTTCAGGGGAACAGTCAGTACTTC.

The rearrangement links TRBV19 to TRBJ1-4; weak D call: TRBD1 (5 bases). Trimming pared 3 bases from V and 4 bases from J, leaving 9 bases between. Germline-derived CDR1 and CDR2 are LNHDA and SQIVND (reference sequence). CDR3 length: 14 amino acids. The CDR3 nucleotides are TGTGCCAGTAGTATTTGGGGCCGTAATGAAAAACTGTTTTTT. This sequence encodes CASSIWGRNEKLFF. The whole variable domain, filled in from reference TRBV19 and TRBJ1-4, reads DGGITQSPKYLFRKEGQNVTLSCEQNLNHDAMYWYRQDPGQGLRLIYYSQIVNDFQKGDIAEGYSVSREKKESFPLTVTSAQKNPTAFYLCASSIWGRNEKLFFGSGTQLSVL.

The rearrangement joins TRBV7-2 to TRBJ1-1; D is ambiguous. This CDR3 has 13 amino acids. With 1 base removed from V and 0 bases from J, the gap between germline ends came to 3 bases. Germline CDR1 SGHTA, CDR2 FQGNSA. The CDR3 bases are TGTGCCAGCAGCTTAGGTATGAACACTGAAGCTTTCTTT. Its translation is CASSLGMNTEAFF.

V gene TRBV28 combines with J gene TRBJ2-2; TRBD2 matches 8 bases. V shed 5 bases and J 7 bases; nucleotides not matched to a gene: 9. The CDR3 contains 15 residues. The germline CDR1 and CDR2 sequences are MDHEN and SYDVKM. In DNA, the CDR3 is TGTGCCAGCAGTCCCGGGACTAGGATTCACGGGGAGCTGTTTTTT. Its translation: CASSPGTRIHGELFF.

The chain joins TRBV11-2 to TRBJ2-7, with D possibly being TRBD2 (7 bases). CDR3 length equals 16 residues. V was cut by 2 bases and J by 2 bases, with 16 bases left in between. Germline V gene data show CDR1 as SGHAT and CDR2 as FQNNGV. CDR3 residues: CASSLIVGGGAYEQYF. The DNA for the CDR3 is TGTGCCAGCAGCTTAATCGTGGGAGGGGGGGCCTACGAGCAGTACTTC.

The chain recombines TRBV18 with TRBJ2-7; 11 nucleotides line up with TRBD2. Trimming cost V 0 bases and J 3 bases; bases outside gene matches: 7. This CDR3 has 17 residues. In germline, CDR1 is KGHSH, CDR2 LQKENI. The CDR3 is CASSPPSLAGGGYEQYF. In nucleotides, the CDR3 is TGTGCCAGCTCACCACCGTCTCTAGCGGGAGGAGGCTACGAGCAGTACTTC.

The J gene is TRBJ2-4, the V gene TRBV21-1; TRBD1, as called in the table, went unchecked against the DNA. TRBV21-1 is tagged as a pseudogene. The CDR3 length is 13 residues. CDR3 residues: CASSRALRNSQYF. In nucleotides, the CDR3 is TGTGCCAGCAGCAGGGCCCTACGGAACAGTCAGTACTTC.